Listed below are T cell receptor beta chains from one sample, sequenced in a study of blood T cell repertoires in COVID-19. The method was immunoSEQ multiplex PCR; TCRdb's version includes in-frame clones alone and lacks a portion of them. The sample lists fewer than 400,000 clones, roughly 90% occurring once. Sequencing used PBMCs or T cells enriched from blood (not recorded which). These receptors originate from a woman in her twenties or thirties who had recovered from COVID-19. CDR3s leave out the opening cysteine and the closing phenylalanine or tryptophan.

cdr3_aa: ASSLSLLAFRAEQY
v_call: TRBV5-6
j_call: TRBJ2-7

cdr3_aa: ASRFRRTSFYEQY
v_call: TRBV27
j_call: TRBJ2-7

cdr3_aa: ASSWSRWYTKGMTSGQF
v_call: TRBV28
j_call: TRBJ2-1

cdr3_aa: ASSLGQVAGGFRRDNEQF
v_call: TRBV7-8
j_call: TRBJ2-1

cdr3_aa: ASSWTGDQPQH
v_call: TRBV5-1
j_call: TRBJ1-5

cdr3_aa: SVEGTASYEQY
v_call: TRBV29-1
j_call: TRBJ2-7

cdr3_aa: ASSLERGQIYEQY
v_call: TRBV11-2
j_call: TRBJ2-7

cdr3_aa: ASSQEWGGPSKNIQY
v_call: TRBV4-1
j_call: TRBJ2-4

cdr3_aa: ASSYGQLGDSPLH
v_call: TRBV6-5
j_call: TRBJ1-6

cdr3_aa: ASSFPGTGEFSYNEQF
v_call: TRBV7-2
j_call: TRBJ2-1

cdr3_aa: ASSLKSGQGNDGYT
v_call: TRBV18
j_call: TRBJ1-2

cdr3_aa: ASSSDRGNGYT
v_call: TRBV7-3
j_call: TRBJ1-2

cdr3_aa: ASREAAGELF
v_call: TRBV6-6
j_call: TRBJ2-2

cdr3_aa: ASSSENSVSEQY
v_call: TRBV5-1
j_call: TRBJ2-7

cdr3_aa: ASSIPGQGNEQF
v_call: TRBV19
j_call: TRBJ2-1

cdr3_aa: ASGGGRLGSGANVLT
v_call: TRBV2
j_call: TRBJ2-6